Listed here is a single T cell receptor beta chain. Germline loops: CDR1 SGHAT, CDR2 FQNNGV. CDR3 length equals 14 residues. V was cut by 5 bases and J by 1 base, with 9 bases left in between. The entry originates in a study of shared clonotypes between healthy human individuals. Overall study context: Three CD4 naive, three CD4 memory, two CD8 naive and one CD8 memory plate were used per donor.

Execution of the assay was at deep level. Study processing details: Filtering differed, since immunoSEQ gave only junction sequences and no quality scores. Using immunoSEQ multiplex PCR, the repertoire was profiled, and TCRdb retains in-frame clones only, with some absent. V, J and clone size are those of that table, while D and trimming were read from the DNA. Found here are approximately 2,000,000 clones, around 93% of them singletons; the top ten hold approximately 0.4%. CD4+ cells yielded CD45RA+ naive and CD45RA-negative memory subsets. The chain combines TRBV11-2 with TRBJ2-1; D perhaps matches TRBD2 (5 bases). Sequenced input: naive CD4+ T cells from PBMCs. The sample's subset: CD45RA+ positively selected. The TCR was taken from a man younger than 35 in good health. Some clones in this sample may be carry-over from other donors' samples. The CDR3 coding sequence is TGTGCCAGCAGCCGCCCGGGGTCCTACAATGAGCAGTTCTTC. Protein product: CASSRPGSYNEQFF.